The clone carrying this TCR beta chain is labeled medium-sized (0.01 to 0.1%) based on frequency. This sample was taken from a study of synovial regulatory T cells in juvenile arthritis. The CDR3 spans 14 residues. There is no recorded DNA. CDR1 is SEHNR, CDR2 FQNEAQ, per germline (reference sequence). Here immunoSEQ multiplex PCR was the method, and the copy in TCRdb shows in-frame clones only, minus some. This listing includes about 6,900 clones. Sequenced material: Treg cells from blood. Regarding subset: remaining (HLA-DR-negative) circulating blood Treg cells. The source of this sequence is a donor aged 2-30 years with juvenile idiopathic arthritis. J is TRBJ2-7 and V is TRBV7-9; TCRdb proposes TRBD2, but this gene call is untestable without DNA. CDR3 loop: CASSVASASYEQYF.